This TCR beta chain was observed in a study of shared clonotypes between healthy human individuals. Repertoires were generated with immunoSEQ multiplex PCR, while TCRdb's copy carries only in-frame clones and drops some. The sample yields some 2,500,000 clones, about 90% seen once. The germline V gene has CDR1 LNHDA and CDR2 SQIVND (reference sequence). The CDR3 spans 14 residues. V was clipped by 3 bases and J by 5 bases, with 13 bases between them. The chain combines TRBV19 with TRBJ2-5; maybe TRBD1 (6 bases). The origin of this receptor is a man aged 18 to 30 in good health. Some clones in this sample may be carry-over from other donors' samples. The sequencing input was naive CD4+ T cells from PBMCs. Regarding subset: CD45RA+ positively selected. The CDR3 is CASSINRVGETQYF. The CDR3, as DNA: TGTGCCAGTAGTATTAACAGGGTGGGGGAGACCCAGTACTTC.